The sample holds many counts of the clone carrying this T cell receptor (beta chain). Its antigen is unidentified. This entry belongs to a study of T cells in Graves' hyperthyroidism and ophthalmopathy. On the study more broadly: Before treatment of any kind, peripheral blood was taken at initial diagnosis.

Germline V gives CDR1 SEHNR, CDR2 FQNEAQ (reference sequence). V gave up 1 base and J gave up 1 base, with 10 bases separating them. The CDR3 consists of 15 residues. TCR beta CDR3 region amplification was performed from RNA transcripts. HTBI primers were used for first-round RT-PCR of the TCR CDR3. One entry per CDR3 protein results from TCRdb running MiXCR on the multiplex PCR reads. The sample lists around 300,000 distinct CDR3 sequences, less than 30% occurring once. Points from the study as a whole: The blood repertoire included most of the expanded thyroid clonotypes above 0.001.

Exclusion criteria comprised uncontrolled infection, other autoimmune disease, pregnancy or lactation. Progressors' blood was drawn at hyperthyroidism diagnosis, before ophthalmopathy symptoms. The sample taken for sequencing was blood. This clonotype was obtained from a man aged 40-50 years with Graves' hyperthyroidism that later progressed to Graves' ophthalmopathy. This chain uses TRBV7-9 with TRBJ1-1; D unclear. The CDR3 spells CASSLGRWGNTEAFF. The CDR3 DNA is TGTGCCAGCAGCTTAGGGAGATGGGGGAACACTGAAGCTTTCTTT.